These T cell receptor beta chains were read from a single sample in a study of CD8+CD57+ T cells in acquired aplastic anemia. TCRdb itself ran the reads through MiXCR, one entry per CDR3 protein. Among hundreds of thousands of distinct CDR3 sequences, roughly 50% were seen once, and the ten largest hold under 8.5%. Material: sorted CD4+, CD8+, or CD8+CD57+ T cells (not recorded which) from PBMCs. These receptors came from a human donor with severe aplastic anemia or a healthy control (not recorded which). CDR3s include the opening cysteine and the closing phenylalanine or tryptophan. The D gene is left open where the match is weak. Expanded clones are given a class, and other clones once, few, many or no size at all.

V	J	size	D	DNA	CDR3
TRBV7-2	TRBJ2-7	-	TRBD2	TGTGCCAGCAGCTTAGGTCGTCGACTAGCGGGGGGCGGAGAGTACTTC	CASSLGRRLAGGGEYF
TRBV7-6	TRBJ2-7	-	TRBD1	TGTGCCAGCAGCTTAGAGCAGGGGGTGCGGTACGAGCAGTACTTC	CASSLEQGVRYEQYF
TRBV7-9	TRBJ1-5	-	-	TGTGCCAGCAGCTTAGTTGGGGGCGGGGGCAATCAGCCCCAGCATTTT	CASSLVGGGGNQPQHF
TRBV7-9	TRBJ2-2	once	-	-	CASSLAFKQYFGELFF
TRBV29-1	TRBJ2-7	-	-	TGCAGCGTTGAGGGAGCCCCAGGGTTCCCCTACGAGCAGTACTTC	CSVEGAPGFPYEQYF
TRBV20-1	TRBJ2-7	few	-	TGCAGTGCACATAGTCGTGCTGACGAGCAGTACTTC	CSAHSRADEQYF
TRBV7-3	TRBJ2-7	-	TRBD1	TGTGCCAGTAGTAGGGGACAGGGGGTTTTTCACGAGCAGTACTTC	CASSRGQGVFHEQYF
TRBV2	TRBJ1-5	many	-	TGTGCCAGCAGTGAAGTCGCAGGGAGTCAGCCCCAGCATTTT	CASSEVAGSQPQHF
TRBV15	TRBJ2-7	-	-	TGTGCCACCAGACGGGACCGCGCCTACGAGCAGTACTTC	CATRRDRAYEQYF
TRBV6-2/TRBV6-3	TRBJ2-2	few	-	TGTGCCAGCAGTAGGGCGGGATCACTAAGACCCGGGGAGCTGTTTTTT	CASSRAGSLRPGELFF
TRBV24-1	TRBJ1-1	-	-	TGTGCCACCAGTGATTCGATGAACACTGAAGCTTTCTTT	CATSDSMNTEAFF
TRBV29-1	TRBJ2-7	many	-	TGCAGCATAGGGGACCCGGGAAACGAGCAGTACTTC	CSIGDPGNEQYF
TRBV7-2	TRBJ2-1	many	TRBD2	TGTGCCAGCAGCTTCAGACTAGCGGGGAGTGAGCAGTTCTTC	CASSFRLAGSEQFF
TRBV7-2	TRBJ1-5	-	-	TGTGCCACTCCAGTGCAATGTGGGGGGCCTGAGGGGAATAGCAATCAGCCCCAGCATTTT	CATPVQCGGPEGNSNQPQHF
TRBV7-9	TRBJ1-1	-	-	TGTGCCAGCAGCTTACCGGAGGGGGCTGAAGCTTTCTTT	CASSLPEGAEAFF
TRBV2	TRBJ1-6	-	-	TGTGCCAGCATCCCCACCCCGGGAAGCTCCTATAATTCACCCCTCCACTTT	CASIPTPGSSYNSPLHF
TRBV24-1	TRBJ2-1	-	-	TGTGCCACCAGTGACCTACCACAGGGCCATGAGCAGTTCTTC	CATSDLPQGHEQFF
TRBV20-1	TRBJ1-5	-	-	TGCAGTGCTAGGATTACTAGCGGGGGGGTGGGCCAAGAGACCCAGCATTTT	CSARITSGGVGQETQHF
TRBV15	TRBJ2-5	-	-	TGTGCCAGCAGTAGAGGGGGGCAGGGGGAGAGGGAAGAGACCCAGTACTTC	CASSRGGQGEREETQYF
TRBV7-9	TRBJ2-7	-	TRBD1	TGTGCCAGCATCCTGGACAGGACCTCCTACGAGCAGTACTTC	CASILDRTSYEQYF
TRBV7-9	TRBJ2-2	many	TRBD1	TGTGCCAGCAGCCCCTACAGGGGGCCCGGGGAGCTGTTTTTT	CASSPYRGPGELFF
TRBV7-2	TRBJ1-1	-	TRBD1	TGTGCCAGCAGCTTAGCAGGGGGCGGCGGCACTGAAGCTTTCTTT	CASSLAGGGGTEAFF
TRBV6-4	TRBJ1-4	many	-	TGTGCCAGCAGCAAGTCAGGGGCCGGTAATGAAAAACTGTTTTTT	CASSKSGAGNEKLFF
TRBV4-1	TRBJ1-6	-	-	TGCGCCAGCAGCCAGTTTGACTCTAATTCACCCCTCCACTTT	CASSQFDSNSPLHF
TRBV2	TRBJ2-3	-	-	TGTGCCAGCTTACCTCTAGCGCCGAGTGGGTTGCCGCAGTATTTT	CASLPLAPSGLPQYF
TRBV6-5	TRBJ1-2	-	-	TGTGCCAGCAGTCCACCACAGAGGCGTTATGGCTGCACCTTC	CASSPPQRRYGCTF
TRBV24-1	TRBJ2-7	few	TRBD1	TGTGCCATCAGTGAACCGGGACAGGGTCGCGAGCAGTACTTC	CAISEPGQGREQYF
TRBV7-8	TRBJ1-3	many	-	TGTGCCAGCAGCTTGGTACGGACTTCTGGAAACACCATATATTTT	CASSLVRTSGNTIYF
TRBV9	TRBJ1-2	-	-	-	CASSVGRGTF
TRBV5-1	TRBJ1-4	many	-	TGCGCCAGCAGCTTTGGCATCTCTGAAAAACTGTTTTTT	CASSFGISEKLFF
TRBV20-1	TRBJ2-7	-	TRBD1	TGCAGTGCTAGACCCGGGGCCCCAGGGGGCAACGAGCAGTACTTC	CSARPGAPGGNEQYF
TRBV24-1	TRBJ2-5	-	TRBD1	TGTGCCACCAGTGAAGAACAGGGGGCGTTTGAGACCCAGTACTTC	CATSEEQGAFETQYF
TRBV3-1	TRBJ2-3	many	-	TGTGCCAGCAGCCAAGAGATACCAGATACGCAGTATTTT	CASSQEIPDTQYF
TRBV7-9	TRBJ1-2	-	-	TGTGCCAGCAGCTTAGGGGCAGTGAGGGGCTACACCTTC	CASSLGAVRGYTF
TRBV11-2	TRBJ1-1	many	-	TGTGCCAGCAGCTTAGCGTCCCAGTGGAACACTGAAGCTTTCTTT	CASSLASQWNTEAFF
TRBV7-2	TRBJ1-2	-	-	TGTGCCAGCAGCTTAGGGAGGGCAGGGCGGACCACCTATGGCTACACCTTC	CASSLGRAGRTTYGYTF
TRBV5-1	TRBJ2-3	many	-	TGCGCCAGCAGCCCCCCACAGAGCACAGATACGCAGTATTTT	CASSPPQSTDTQYF
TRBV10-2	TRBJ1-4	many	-	TGCGCCAGCAGTGATGGCAAACGCGGCTACGAAAAACTGTTTTTT	CASSDGKRGYEKLFF
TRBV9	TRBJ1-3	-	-	TGTGCCAGCAGCGTAGTGGGTACAGCTGGAGACACCATATATTTT	CASSVVGTAGDTIYF
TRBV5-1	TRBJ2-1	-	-	TGCGCCAGCGTCCCTGACAACCACAATGAGCAGTTCTTC	CASVPDNHNEQFF
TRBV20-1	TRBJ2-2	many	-	TGCAGTGCTAAGGACAGCCTCCCCACCGGGGAGCTGTTTTTT	CSAKDSLPTGELFF